The 20 T cell receptor beta chains in this list originate from one sample, sequenced in a study of cytotoxic CD8 clonotypes in ibrutinib-treated CLL. Only in-frame clones appear in the TCRdb table, and some are missing; sequencing was by immunoSEQ multiplex PCR. The data show just over 200,000 clones, approximately 70% seen once. The sequences come from PBMCs, collected after 12 months of ibrutinib treatment. Receptor source: a human donor with chronic lymphocytic leukemia.

This chain joins TRBV30 and TRBJ2-7; the match to TRBD2 covers 7 bases. Germline values: CDR1 GTSNPN, CDR2 SVGIG (reference sequence). This CDR3 has 13 residues. With 0 bases clipped from V and 3 bases from J, the junction kept 2 bases outside the gene matches. The CDR3 loop reads CAWSVPSGYEQYF. CDR3 sequence (DNA): TGTGCCTGGAGTGTTCCTAGCGGCTACGAGCAGTACTTC. Full variable domain (missing parts from reference TRBV30 and TRBJ2-7): SQTIHQWPATLVQPVGSPLSLECTVEGTSNPNLYWYRQAAGRGLQLLFYSVGIGQISSEVPQNLSASRPQDRQFILSSKKLLLSDSGFYLCAWSVPSGYEQYFGPGTRLTVT.

V usage is TRBV2 and J usage is TRBJ2-1; 10 bases agree with TRBD2. The CDR3 runs 16 residues. V shed 7 bases and J 14 bases; nucleotides not matched to a gene: 20. Germline V lookup: CDR1 SNHLY, CDR2 FYNNEI. CDR3 protein: CASITESRSSGSKKFF. For the CDR3, the DNA is TGTGCCAGCATAACAGAGTCAAGGTCTAGCGGGAGTAAGAAGTTCTTC.

The CDR3 nucleotides read TGTGCCAGCAGTCGACAGGGATCCTATTCTAGCTCCTACGAGCAGTACTTC. It yields the protein CASSRQGSYSSSYEQYF. V gene TRBV2 combines with J gene TRBJ2-7, with TRBD1 matching 7 bases. Germline CDR1 reads SNHLY; CDR2 reads FYNNEI. Losses at the gene ends were 5 bases for V and 0 bases for J; bases not matched to a gene: 13. The CDR3 is 17 amino acids.

This chain joins TRBV6-1 and TRBJ1-1; D is perhaps TRBD1 (5 bases). V was clipped by 0 bases and J by 4 bases, with 15 bases between them. Germline V lookup: CDR1 MNHNS, CDR2 SASEGT. The CDR3 runs to 16 residues. DNA of the CDR3: TGTGCCAGCAGTGAAGCGCTTCTGGGGGGATCCACTGAAGCTTTCTTT. Protein product: CASSEALLGGSTEAFF.

The rearrangement links TRBV5-1 to TRBJ2-2; D might be TRBD2 (5 bases). Germline assignment: CDR1 SGHRS and CDR2 YFSETQ. With 9 bases removed from V and 5 bases from J, the gap between germline ends came to 17 bases. The CDR3 contains 14 residues. As DNA, the CDR3 is TGCGCCACGAGATCGGTCGGGGAAACCGGGGAGCTGTTTTTT. Translated: CATRSVGETGELFF.

This chain joins TRBV5-1 and TRBJ1-2; D is unresolved. V was clipped by 5 bases and J by 6 bases, with 17 bases between them. This CDR3 spans 14 amino acids. CDR1 and CDR2 (germline): SGHRS, YFSETQ. The CDR3 DNA sequence: TGCGCCAGCAGGGAGATTGTGGGTTACGATGGCTACACCTTC. As protein: CASREIVGYDGYTF.

The chain employs TRBV7-8 and TRBJ2-5; no firm D call. The CDR3 loop spans 14 amino acids. Trimming removed 2 bases from V and 5 bases from J, with 12 bases in between. Germline loops: CDR1 SGHVS, CDR2 FQNEAQ. The CDR3 sequence is CASSLWGKAETQYF. The CDR3 coding sequence is TGTGCCAGCAGCTTATGGGGTAAAGCGGAGACCCAGTACTTC.

Regarding this clone: A much larger clone differs from this one at a single base, so this may be a read error. The chain joins TRBV10-3 to TRBJ1-1; D gene unclear. Looked up from germline, CDR1 is ENHRY and CDR2 is SYGVKD. There are 11 residues in the CDR3. Trimming pared 6 bases from V and 1 base from J, leaving 3 bases between. The CDR3 nucleotides are TGTGCCATCAGGGAGAACACTGAAGCTTTCTTT. Protein product: CAIRENTEAFF.

This chain uses TRBV7-3 with TRBJ1-1; TRBD1 matches 8 bases. The V segment lost 5 bases and the J segment 7 bases; nucleotides outside the gene matches: 6. Germline lookup yields CDR1 SGHTA and CDR2 FQGTGA. This CDR3 has 13 amino acids. In DNA, the CDR3 is TGTGCCAGCAGCCTGACAGGGGAACTTGAAGCTTTCTTT. Its translation: CASSLTGELEAFF.

V is TRBV4-3 and J is TRBJ2-5; D possibly uses TRBD1 or TRBD2 (5 bases each). Trimming cost V 3 bases and J 1 base, with 9 bases left between them. Germline CDR1 LGHNA, CDR2 YSLEER. This CDR3 has 14 residues. The CDR3 DNA sequence: TGCGCCAGCAGCCACGGGACGGGCCAAGAGACCCAGTACTTC. Translated, it gives CASSHGTGQETQYF.

CDR3 protein: CASVRDRRRNTIYF. In DNA, the CDR3 is TGTGCCAGCGTAAGGGACCGGCGAAGAAACACCATATATTTT. The gene calls are TRBV28 and TRBJ1-3; possible D gene TRBD1, 5 bases. The CDR3 contains 14 residues. Germline V lookup: CDR1 MDHEN, CDR2 SYDVKM. Trimming pared 8 bases from V and 5 bases from J, leaving 16 bases between.

The chain couples TRBV4-2 to TRBJ2-3; TRBD2 agrees at 10 bases. V lost 1 base to trimming and J lost 2 bases; unmatched junction nucleotides: 3. Looked up from germline, CDR1 is LGHNA and CDR2 is YNFKEQ. The CDR3 sequence is 16 residues long. Here the CDR3 reads CASSQAGLADTDTQYF. CDR3 nucleotide sequence: TGTGCCAGCAGCCAAGCTGGACTAGCGGACACAGATACGCAGTATTTT.

V is TRBV29-1 and J is TRBJ2-7; TRBD1 aligns across 7 bases. Germline CDR1 reads SQVTM; CDR2 reads ANQGSEA. V gave up 2 bases and J gave up 6 bases; unmatched junction bases: 10. CDR3 length: 14 residues. The CDR3 region is CSVEHPGQGVEQYF. The CDR3 DNA follows: TGCAGCGTTGAACACCCGGGCCAGGGGGTCGAGCAGTACTTC.

The chain's CDR3 is CASSANRNTEAFF. Here the CDR3 DNA reads TGTGCCAGCAGTGCCAACCGAAACACTGAAGCTTTCTTT. The chain is built from TRBV2 and TRBJ1-1; no clear D. CDR1 is SNHLY and CDR2 is FYNNEI in the germline V gene. V was trimmed by 4 bases and J by 2 bases, leaving 8 bases between them. There are 13 residues in the CDR3. The full variable domain, completed using reference TRBV2 and TRBJ1-1, is EPEVTQTPSHQVTQMGQEVILRCVPISNHLYFYWYRQILGQKVEFLVSFYNNEISEKSEIFDDQFSVERPDGSNFTLKIRSTKLEDSAMYFCASSANRNTEAFFGQGTRLTVV.

The chain couples TRBV2 to TRBJ1-1, with D possibly being TRBD1 (6 bases). The CDR3 is 15 amino acids. Deletions cut 4 bases from V and 1 base from J, with 13 bases between. The germline V gene has CDR1 SNHLY and CDR2 FYNNEI. This CDR3 is CASSAFGTPNTEAFF. DNA of the CDR3: TGTGCCAGCAGTGCATTCGGGACACCGAACACTGAAGCTTTCTTT.

This chain joins TRBV18 and TRBJ1-3; D call uncertain. The germline V gene has CDR1 KGHSH and CDR2 LQKENI. Trimming shortened V by 4 bases and J by 0 bases, and 7 bases separated the two germline ends. There are 14 residues in the CDR3. The CDR3, as DNA: TGTGCCAGCTCACTGGACCACTCTGGAAACACCATATATTTT. This gives the protein CASSLDHSGNTIYF.

This chain connects TRBV30 to TRBJ1-5, with no clear D. Germline-derived CDR1 and CDR2 are GTSNPN and SVGIG (reference sequence). V was shortened by 5 bases and J by 2 bases, with 10 bases between the two germline ends. The CDR3 is 13 amino acids. The CDR3 bases are TGTGCCTGGGGATCACAGCGCAATCAGCCCCAGCATTTT. Translated, it gives CAWGSQRNQPQHF.

The J gene is TRBJ2-7, the V gene TRBV4-2; TRBD2 might be the D (5 bases). V lost 0 bases and J 0 bases, leaving 9 bases between the germline ends. This CDR3 spans 15 amino acids. In germline, CDR1 is LGHNA, CDR2 YNFKEQ. The CDR3 DNA reads TGTGCCAGCAGCCAAGATCCTGGGAGCTCCTACGAGCAGTACTTC. It yields the protein CASSQDPGSSYEQYF.

The V call is TRBV7-2, the J call TRBJ2-7; possibly TRBD2 for D (5 bases). Germline assignment: CDR1 SGHTA and CDR2 FQGNSA. Trimming left V 1 base short and J 6 bases short, with 10 bases between. The CDR3 extends over 13 amino acids. The CDR3: CASSLGDGLEQYF. CDR3 coding DNA: TGTGCCAGCAGCTTAGGAGACGGACTCGAGCAGTACTTC.

V usage is TRBV6-5 and J usage is TRBJ2-5; a weak D match, TRBD2 (5 bases). The CDR3 has 15 amino acids. The germline CDR1 and CDR2 sequences are MNHEY and SVGAGI. The V end was cut by 6 bases, the J end by 4 bases, with 18 bases between. CDR3 sequence (DNA): TGTGCCAGCAGACAGACTGGCGGAGGTGGAGAGACCCAGTACTTC. Translated: CASRQTGGGGETQYF.